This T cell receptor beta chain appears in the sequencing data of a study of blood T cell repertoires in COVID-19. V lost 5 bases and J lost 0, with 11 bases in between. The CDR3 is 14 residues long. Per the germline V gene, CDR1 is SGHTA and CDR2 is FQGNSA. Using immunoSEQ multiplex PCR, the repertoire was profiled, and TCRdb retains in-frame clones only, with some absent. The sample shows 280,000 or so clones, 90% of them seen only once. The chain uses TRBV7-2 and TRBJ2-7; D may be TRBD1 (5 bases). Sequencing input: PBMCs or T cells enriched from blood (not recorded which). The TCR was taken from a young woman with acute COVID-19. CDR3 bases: TGTGCCAGCAGCACTCGGACACCCTCCTACGAGCAGTACTTC. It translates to CASSTRTPSYEQYF. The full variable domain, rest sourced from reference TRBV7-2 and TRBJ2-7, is GAGVSQSPSNKVTEKGKDVELRCDPISGHTALYWYRQSLGQGLEFLIYFQGNSAPDKSGLPSDRFSAERTGGSVSTLTIQRTQQEDSAVYLCASSTRTPSYEQYFGPGTRLTVT.